Shown below are 9 T cell receptor beta chains from a single sample sequenced in a study of blood T cell repertoires in COVID-19. Sequencing used immunoSEQ multiplex PCR; TCRdb keeps in-frame clones, though not all of them. Altogether about 500,000 clones are present, around 90% being singletons, with the ten largest covering roughly 0.72%. Sequencing was performed on PBMCs or T cells enriched from blood (not recorded which). Receptor source: a woman aged 18-30 years who had recovered from COVID-19.

The rearrangement uses TRBV28 and TRBJ2-5; no clear D. CDR3 size: 14 residues. CDR1 and CDR2 from the germline V gene are MDHEN and SYDVKM. Deletions cut 6 bases from V and 2 bases from J, with 13 bases between. CDR3 coding DNA: TGTGCCAGCAGCTTCTTCCCGGTTCAAGAGACCCAGTACTTC. Its protein is CASSFFPVQETQYF.

The V gene is TRBV19, the J gene TRBJ1-6; D unclear. The CDR3 length is 16 residues. The V end lost 6 bases, the J end lost 0 bases, and 12 bases lay between the germline ends. Per the germline V gene, CDR1 is LNHDA and CDR2 is SQIVND (reference sequence). In nucleotides, the CDR3 is TGTGCCAGTAGCTGGGAAGGGAGCTCCTATAATTCACCCCTCCACTTT. It codes for CASSWEGSSYNSPLHF.

The count of this clone is one. The V call is TRBV5-1, the J call TRBJ1-1; 10 nucleotides agree with TRBD1. Germline trimming cut 3 bases from V and 1 base from J; bases unmatched to any gene: 6. Germline CDR1 SGHRS, CDR2 YFSETQ. The CDR3 sequence is 16 residues long. The CDR3 region is CASSSRTGGENTEAFF. The CDR3 DNA follows: TGCGCCAGCAGCTCTCGGACAGGGGGGGAGAACACTGAAGCTTTCTTT.

The chain joins TRBV19 to TRBJ1-5; the D is unclear. The CDR3 has 13 amino acids. V dropped 5 bases and J dropped 4 bases, with 9 bases sitting between them. CDR1 is LNHDA and CDR2 is SQIVND in the germline V gene (reference sequence). The CDR3 DNA reads as TGTGCCAGTAGTGAGGGATTGAATCAGCCCCAGCATTTT. Encoded protein: CASSEGLNQPQHF. The full variable domain, with the rest looked up from reference TRBV19 and TRBJ1-5, is DGGITQSPKYLFRKEGQNVTLSCEQNLNHDAMYWYRQDPGQGLRLIYYSQIVNDFQKGDIAEGYSVSREKKESFPLTVTSAQKNPTAFYLCASSEGLNQPQHFGDGTRLSIL.

J is TRBJ2-5 and V is TRBV6-5, with D possibly matching TRBD1 (5 bases). Germline assignment: CDR1 MNHEY and CDR2 SVGAGI. Trimming removed 8 bases at V and 7 bases at J, with 8 bases between. The CDR3 length is 10 residues. The CDR3 protein is CASAQGTQYF. The DNA for the CDR3 is TGTGCCAGCGCCCAGGGGACCCAGTACTTC.

CDR3 sequence (DNA): TGTGCCACACACCTCGACAGGGGCACTGAAGCTTTCTTT. Its translation is CATHLDRGTEAFF. This chain joins TRBV12-3 or TRBV12-4 and TRBJ1-1, with TRBD1 matching over 8 bases. The CDR3 is 13 amino acids. V dropped 10 bases and J dropped 4; count of bases not matched to a gene: 8.

The chain links TRBV7-3 to TRBJ2-1; D perhaps matches TRBD2 (6 bases). From germline, CDR1 is SGHTA and CDR2 FQGTGA. There are 18 residues in the CDR3. Trimming shortened V by 5 bases and J by 0 bases, and 20 bases separated the two germline ends. This CDR3 is CASSASSGGASSYNEQFF. The CDR3 DNA reads as TGTGCCAGCAGCGCCTCCAGCGGCGGGGCAAGCTCCTACAATGAGCAGTTCTTC.

The rearrangement uses TRBV19 and TRBJ1-2; 8 positions agree with TRBD1. Germline V gene data show CDR1 as LNHDA and CDR2 as SQIVND (reference sequence). J lost 4 bases, V lost 6 bases, and 7 bases had no gene match. CDR3 size: 14 residues. CDR3 in amino acids: CASSRLGQGYGYTF. In DNA form, the CDR3 reads TGTGCCAGTAGCCGACTAGGACAGGGCTATGGCTACACCTTC.

CDR3 sequence reads: CASSLTGRDNQPQHF. The CDR3 DNA is TGCGCCAGCAGCTTGACAGGGCGAGACAATCAGCCCCAGCATTTT. The V gene is TRBV5-1, the J gene TRBJ1-5; D is perhaps TRBD1 (6 bases). The CDR3 has 15 residues. CDR1 is SGHRS and CDR2 is YFSETQ in the germline V gene. Trimming shortened V by 1 base and J by 3 bases, and 11 bases separated the two germline ends.